The 27 T cell receptor beta chains in this list originate from one sample, sequenced in a study of cytomegalovirus exposure and HLA in healthy donors (dated by TCRdb to about 2017). Libraries were prepared through the immunoSEQ multiplex PCR assay. For the multiplex PCR, a mixture combining 60 forward primers for TCR Vbeta segments and 13 reverse primers for TCR Jbeta segments was used. TCRdb took over this immuneACCESS table, retaining in-frame rearrangements with V and J assigned. Such tables are incomplete; in checked studies, under half of the missing clones stem from an unresolved V gene, and the remainder is unexplained. The sample table shows about 150,000 clones, and roughly 80% are seen once. The ten most abundant clones make up 3.5% to 4.5% of the sample. Sequenced material: PBMCs. The origin of the receptors is a woman in her thirties or forties in good health and CMV-seropositive.

This clone was detected a few times. The V gene is TRBV19, the J gene TRBJ1-5; the match to TRBD1 covers 7 bases. The trim removed 3 bases at V and 3 bases at J, leaving 5 bases unmatched. The CDR3 length is 15 residues. Germline V gene lookup returns CDR1 LNHDA and CDR2 SQIVND (reference sequence). The CDR3 here is CASSIPGQSNQPQHF. Here the CDR3 DNA reads TGTGCCAGTAGTATCCCGGGACAGTCCAATCAGCCCCAGCATTTT.

This clone was picked up a small number of times. The chain couples TRBV2 to TRBJ1-5; D unclear. CDR3 length: 13 amino acids. Trimming removed 4 bases from V and 7 bases from J, with 11 bases in between. Germline V lookup: CDR1 SNHLY, CDR2 FYNNEI. CDR3 region: CASSVEGQQPQHF. CDR3 DNA: TGTGCCAGCAGTGTCGAGGGTCAACAGCCCCAGCATTTT.

This rearrangement joins TRBV11-2 to TRBJ1-3; D is perhaps TRBD1 (5 bases). Germline CDR1 SGHAT, CDR2 FQNNGV. The CDR3 totals 14 residues. The V end was cut by 3 bases, the J end by 1 base, with 7 bases between. Here the CDR3 reads CASSFRQSGNTIYF. The CDR3 region has the DNA TGTGCCAGCAGCTTTAGACAGTCTGGAAACACCATATATTTT.

J is TRBJ1-3 and V is TRBV11-2, with TRBD1 matching 7 bases. The CDR3 is 15 residues long. CDR1 and CDR2 from the germline V gene are SGHAT and FQNNGV. V was pared by 3 bases and J by 6 bases, with 8 bases of the junction left unmatched. CDR3 nucleotides: TGTGCCAGCAGCTTCGACAGGGTTGGGGAAAACACCATATATTTT. Amino acid sequence: CASSFDRVGENTIYF.

This clone was counted only a few times. CDR3 region: CASSLKQDSNYGYTF. The CDR3 region has the DNA TGCGCCAGCAGCTTAAAACAGGATTCTAACTATGGCTACACCTTC. V usage is TRBV5-1 and J usage is TRBJ1-2, with D maybe TRBD1 (5 bases). The V end was cut by 2 bases, the J end by 0 bases, with 11 bases between. CDR1 is SGHRS, CDR2 YFSETQ, per germline. This CDR3 contains 15 residues.

Remarks on this clone: The junction and the germline gene differ at one end; a read error may be behind it. The J gene is TRBJ2-5, the V gene TRBV7-9; 9 positions match TRBD2. The CDR3 is made up of 15 amino acids. The germline CDR1 and CDR2 sequences are SEHNR and FQNEAQ (reference sequence). The CDR3 is CSSSLAGAIEETQYF. The CDR3 DNA reads as TGTTCCAGCAGCTTAGCGGGAGCGATAGAAGAGACCCAGTACTTC. The variable domain in full, completed from reference TRBV7-9 and TRBJ2-5, reads DTGVSQNPRHKITKRGQNVTFRCDPISEHNRLYWYRQTLGQGPEFLTYFQNEAQLEKSRLLSDRFSAERPKGSFSTLEIQRTEQGDSAMYLCSSSLAGAIEETQYFGPGTRLLVL.

J is TRBJ2-7 and V is TRBV7-3, with D possibly matching TRBD1 (6 bases). V lost 5 bases and J 2 bases, leaving 10 bases between the germline ends. The germline gives CDR1 SGHTA, CDR2 FQGTGA. CDR3 size: 13 residues. The CDR3 nucleotides are TGTGCCAGCAGCCCAGGGGCCCCCTACGAGCAGTACTTC. It is translated as CASSPGAPYEQYF.

The chain combines TRBV5-1 with TRBJ1-2; 8 bases map to TRBD1. This CDR3 has 18 amino acids. Germline-derived CDR1 and CDR2 are SGHRS and YFSETQ. J lost 0 bases, V lost 4 bases, and 14 bases had no gene match. CDR3 DNA: TGCGCCAGCAGCCCACTCCCCCGGGACAGGACAACTAACTATGGCTACACCTTC. It codes for CASSPLPRDRTTNYGYTF. The full variable domain, in which reference TRBV5-1 and TRBJ1-2 provide the parts outside the CDR3, is KAGVTQTPRYLIKTRGQQVTLSCSPISGHRSVSWYQQTPGQGLQFLFEYFSETQRNKGNFPGRFSGRQFSNSRSEMNVSTLELGDSALYLCASSPLPRDRTTNYGYTFGSGTRLTVV.

This rearrangement joins TRBV5-4 to TRBJ1-3; 7 bases agree with TRBD1. The V gene's germline CDR1 is SGHNT and CDR2 YYREEE (reference sequence). The V segment lost 4 bases and the J segment 0 bases; nucleotides outside the gene matches: 7. CDR3 length: 16 residues. As DNA, the CDR3 is TGTGCCAGCAGCGTCGGACAGGCTCCCTCTGGAAACACCATATATTTT. This gives the protein CASSVGQAPSGNTIYF.

The chain has TRBV7-3 and TRBJ2-2; 11 nucleotides line up with TRBD2. Germline V gene lookup returns CDR1 SGHTA and CDR2 FQGTGA. This CDR3 contains 19 residues. V shed 3 bases and J 6 bases; nucleotides not matched to a gene: 15. DNA for the CDR3: TGTGCCAGCAGCTTGACTAGCGGGAAAATCGGGTTAGGGTCCGGGGAGCTGTTTTTT. Amino acid sequence: CASSLTSGKIGLGSGELFF.

The chain links TRBV10-2 to TRBJ1-4; D not resolved. V was pared by 2 bases and J by 11 bases, with 12 bases between. Germline loops: CDR1 WSHSY, CDR2 SAAADI. The CDR3 contains 13 residues. For the CDR3, the DNA is TGCGCCAGCAGTGAGAAAACTAATGGGAAACTGTTTTTT. Translating it yields CASSEKTNGKLFF.

V usage is TRBV27 and J usage is TRBJ1-5; 8 nucleotides agree with TRBD1. CDR1 and CDR2 from the germline V gene are MNHEY and SMNVEV (reference sequence). J was trimmed by 7 bases and V by 8 bases; bases with no gene match: 7. CDR3 length: 13 residues. CDR3 in DNA: TGTGCCAGCGCCCGACAGGGGCAACAGCCCCAGCATTTT. Translating gives CASARQGQQPQHF.

The V call is TRBV2, the J call TRBJ1-4; tentative D call: TRBD1 (5 bases). CDR3 length equals 14 residues. The V end lost 7 bases, the J end lost 8 bases, and 17 bases lay between the germline ends. In germline, CDR1 is SNHLY, CDR2 FYNNEI. CDR3 residues: CASKTQGTVEKLFF. CDR3 DNA: TGTGCCAGCAAGACTCAGGGTACCGTGGAAAAACTGTTTTTT.

V gene TRBV19 combines with J gene TRBJ2-7; the D gene is possibly TRBD1 (5 bases). V lost 5 bases and J lost 3, with 11 bases in between. This CDR3 has 13 amino acids. The germline CDR1 and CDR2 sequences are LNHDA and SQIVND (reference sequence). The CDR3 nucleotides are TGTGCCAGTAGTCCCGGCAGGGTCTACGAGCAGTACTTC. Translation: CASSPGRVYEQYF. Looking up the rest from reference TRBV19 and TRBJ2-7 gives the full variable domain: DGGITQSPKYLFRKEGQNVTLSCEQNLNHDAMYWYRQDPGQGLRLIYYSQIVNDFQKGDIAEGYSVSREKKESFPLTVTSAQKNPTAFYLCASSPGRVYEQYFGPGTRLTVT.

The rearrangement uses TRBV2 and TRBJ2-7; D possibly corresponds to TRBD2 (5 bases). The CDR3 has 15 residues. From germline, CDR1 is SNHLY and CDR2 FYNNEI. With 4 bases removed from V and 6 bases from J, the gap between germline ends came to 19 bases. CDR3 coding DNA: TGTGCCAGCAGTGCCGTCTGGTCCCGAGGAGGCGAGCAGTACTTC. It yields the protein CASSAVWSRGGEQYF.

The table lists this clone with a count of one. This chain uses TRBV6-1 with TRBJ2-5, with no clear D. The germline V gene has CDR1 MNHNS and CDR2 SASEGT. V shed 8 bases and J shed 6 bases, with 7 bases lying between them. CDR3 size: 10 residues. In DNA form, the CDR3 reads TGTGCCAGCCTAAAACAGACCCAGTACTTC. Translating gives CASLKQTQYF.

CDR3 coding DNA: TGCGCCAGCAGCTCAGGCGACGGACTAGCGTTAGCCAAAAACATTCAGTACTTC. Its protein product is CASSSGDGLALAKNIQYF. The chain is built from TRBV5-1 and TRBJ2-4, with 9 bases that match TRBD2. Germline assignment: CDR1 SGHRS and CDR2 YFSETQ. Trimming removed 3 bases from V and 0 bases from J; junction bases left unmatched: 10. The CDR3 is 18 amino acids.

The genes are TRBV9 and TRBJ2-3; possibly TRBD2 for D (6 bases). This CDR3 has 15 residues. V was clipped by 2 bases and J by 1 base, with 11 bases between them. The germline V gene encodes CDR1 SGDLS and CDR2 YYNGEE. The CDR3 reads CASSVRGFGTDTQYF. The CDR3 nucleotides are TGTGCCAGCAGCGTTCGGGGGTTCGGCACAGATACGCAGTATTTT.

The chain is built from TRBV30 and TRBJ2-3, with a weak D call TRBD2 (5 bases). The V end was cut by 5 bases, the J end by 1 base, with 10 bases between. This CDR3 has 13 amino acids. CDR1 GTSNPN and CDR2 SVGIG come from the germline V gene (reference sequence). This CDR3 reads CAWSDWGTDTQYF. The CDR3 DNA reads TGTGCCTGGTCGGACTGGGGCACAGATACGCAGTATTTT.

This clone was detected only once. The chain links TRBV28 to TRBJ1-2; possibly TRBD1 for D (5 bases). The CDR3 contains 15 residues. V was shortened by 2 bases and J by 7 bases, with 17 bases between the two germline ends. CDR1 and CDR2 from the germline V gene are MDHEN and SYDVKM. The CDR3 DNA is TGTGCCAGCAGTTTAGAGGGACTTCGTGGTTCTGGCTACACCTTC. Translation: CASSLEGLRGSGYTF.

The V call is TRBV15, the J call TRBJ2-5; 9 bases map to TRBD2. Looked up from germline, CDR1 is LNHNV and CDR2 is YYDKDF (reference sequence). CDR3 length: 15 residues. V shed 0 bases and J 5 bases; nucleotides not matched to a gene: 4. The CDR3 nucleotides read TGTGCCACCAGCAGAGACGCGGGAGGGATGGAGACCCAGTACTTC. It is translated as CATSRDAGGMETQYF.

The rearrangement joins TRBV9 to TRBJ2-5, with D uncertain. The DNA end is a closer match to TRBJ2-7, so the J assignment may be wrong. This CDR3 contains 14 residues. The V gene's germline CDR1 is SGDLS and CDR2 YYNGEE. This chain's CDR3 is CASSVGRSSYEQYF. DNA for the CDR3: TGTGCCAGCAGCGTGGGTAGGAGCTCCTACGAGCAGTACTTC.

The V call is TRBV7-2, the J call TRBJ1-6, with D unresolved. Germline values: CDR1 SGHTA, CDR2 FQGNSA. The V end was cut by 1 base, the J end by 12 bases, with 19 bases between. The CDR3 is 16 amino acids. CDR3 sequence: CASSLVGGQAAGPLHF. The CDR3 DNA is TGTGCCAGCAGCTTAGTGGGTGGGCAGGCCGCCGGACCCCTCCACTTT.

The chain joins TRBV5-1 to TRBJ2-5; weak D call: TRBD2 (5 bases). The J call is in doubt because the DNA end fits TRBJ2-7 better. Per the germline V gene, CDR1 is SGHRS and CDR2 is YFSETQ. The CDR3 spans 13 residues. CDR3 sequence reads: CASSERVSYEQYF. The CDR3 nucleotides read TGCGCCAGCAGCGAGAGGGTCTCCTACGAGCAGTACTTC.

This clone was detected only once. This chain joins TRBV2 and TRBJ1-6; 8 nucleotides align to TRBD1. CDR3 length: 16 amino acids. Germline trimming cut 6 bases from V and 0 bases from J; bases unmatched to any gene: 4. The germline CDR1 and CDR2 sequences are SNHLY and FYNNEI. Here the CDR3 DNA reads TGTGCCAGCAGCGGACAGGGAAGCTCCTATAATTCACCCCTCCACTTT. This gives the protein CASSGQGSSYNSPLHF. The full variable domain, with the rest looked up from reference TRBV2 and TRBJ1-6, is EPEVTQTPSHQVTQMGQEVILRCVPISNHLYFYWYRQILGQKVEFLVSFYNNEISEKSEIFDDQFSVERPDGSNFTLKIRSTKLEDSAMYFCASSGQGSSYNSPLHFGNGTRLTVT.

The chain uses TRBV5-1 and TRBJ2-7; TRBD2 aligns across 7 bases. V gave up 4 bases and J gave up 6 bases; unmatched junction bases: 16. Germline loops: CDR1 SGHRS, CDR2 YFSETQ. The CDR3 spans 16 residues. DNA of the CDR3: TGCGCCAGCAGCCCTGAGGGCGGGAGCGTTACAGTCGAGCAGTACTTC. Protein: CASSPEGGSVTVEQYF.

The genes are TRBV6-6 and TRBJ2-5; 9 bases map to TRBD2. V lost 5 bases and J lost 5; bases outside the gene matches: 3. Germline CDR1 is MNHNY and CDR2 is SVGAGI (reference sequence). This CDR3 region has 13 residues. CDR3 nucleotides: TGTGCCAGCAGTCCTAGCGGGACGGAGACCCAGTACTTC. Protein product: CASSPSGTETQYF.